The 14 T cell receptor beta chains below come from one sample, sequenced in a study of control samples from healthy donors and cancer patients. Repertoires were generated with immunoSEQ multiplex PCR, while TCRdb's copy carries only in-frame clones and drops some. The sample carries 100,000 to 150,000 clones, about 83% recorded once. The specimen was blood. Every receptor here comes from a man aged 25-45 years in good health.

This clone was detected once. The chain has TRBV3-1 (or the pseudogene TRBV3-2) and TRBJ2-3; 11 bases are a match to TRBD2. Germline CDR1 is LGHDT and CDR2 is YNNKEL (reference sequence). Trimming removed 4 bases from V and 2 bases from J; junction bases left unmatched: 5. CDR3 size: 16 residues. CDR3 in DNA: TGTGCCAGCAGCCCCCTAGCGGGGGGCATCACAGATACGCAGTATTTT. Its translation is CASSPLAGGITDTQYF.

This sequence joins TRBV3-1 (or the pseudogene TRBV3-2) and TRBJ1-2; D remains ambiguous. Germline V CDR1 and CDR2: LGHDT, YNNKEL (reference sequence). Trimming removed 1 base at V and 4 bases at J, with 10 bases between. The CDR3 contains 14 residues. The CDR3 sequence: CASSQAGLTYGYTF. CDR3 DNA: TGTGCCAGCAGCCAAGCGGGGTTGACCTATGGCTACACCTTC.

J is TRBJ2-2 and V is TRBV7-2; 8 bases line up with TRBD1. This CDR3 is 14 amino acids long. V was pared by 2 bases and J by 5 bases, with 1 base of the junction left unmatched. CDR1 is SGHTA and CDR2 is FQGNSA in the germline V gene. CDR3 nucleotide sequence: TGTGCCAGCAGCTTACAGGGGGCGACCGGGGAGCTGTTTTTT. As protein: CASSLQGATGELFF.

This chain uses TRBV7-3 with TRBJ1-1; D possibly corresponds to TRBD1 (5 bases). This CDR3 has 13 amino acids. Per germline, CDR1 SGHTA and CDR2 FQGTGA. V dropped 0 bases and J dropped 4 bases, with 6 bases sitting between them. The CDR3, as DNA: TGTGCCAGCAGCTTAACCGGGGGCACTGAAGCTTTCTTT. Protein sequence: CASSLTGGTEAFF.

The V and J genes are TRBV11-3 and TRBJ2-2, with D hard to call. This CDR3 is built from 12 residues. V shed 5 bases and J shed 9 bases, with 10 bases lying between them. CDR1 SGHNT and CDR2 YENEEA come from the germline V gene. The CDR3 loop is CASSPRSWELFF. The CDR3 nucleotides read TGTGCCAGCAGCCCCCGTAGCTGGGAGCTGTTTTTT. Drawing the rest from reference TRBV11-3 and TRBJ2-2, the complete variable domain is EAGVVQSPRYKIIEKKQPVAFWCNPISGHNTLYWYLQNLGQGPELLIRYENEEAVDDSQLPKDRFSAERLKGVDSTLKIQPAELGDSAVYLCASSPRSWELFFGEGSRLTVL.

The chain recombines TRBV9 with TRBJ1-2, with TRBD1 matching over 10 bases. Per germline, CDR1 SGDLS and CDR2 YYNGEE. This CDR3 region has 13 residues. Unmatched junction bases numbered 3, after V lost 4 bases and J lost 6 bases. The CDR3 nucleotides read TGTGCCAGCAGCTCCGGGACAGGGGATGGCTACACCTTC. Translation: CASSSGTGDGYTF.

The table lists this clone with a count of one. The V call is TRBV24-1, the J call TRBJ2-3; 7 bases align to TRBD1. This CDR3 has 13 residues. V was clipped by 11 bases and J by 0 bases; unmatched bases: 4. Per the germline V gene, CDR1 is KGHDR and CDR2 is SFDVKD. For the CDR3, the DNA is TGTGCCAGCGAGGGGGCTAGCACAGATACGCAGTATTTT. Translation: CASEGASTDTQYF.

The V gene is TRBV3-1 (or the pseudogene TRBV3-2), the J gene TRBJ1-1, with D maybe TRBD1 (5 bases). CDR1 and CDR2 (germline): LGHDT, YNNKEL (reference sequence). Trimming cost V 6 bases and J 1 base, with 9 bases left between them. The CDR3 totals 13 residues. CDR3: CASSPQGNTEAFF. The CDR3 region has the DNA TGTGCCAGCAGTCCCCAGGGGAACACTGAAGCTTTCTTT.

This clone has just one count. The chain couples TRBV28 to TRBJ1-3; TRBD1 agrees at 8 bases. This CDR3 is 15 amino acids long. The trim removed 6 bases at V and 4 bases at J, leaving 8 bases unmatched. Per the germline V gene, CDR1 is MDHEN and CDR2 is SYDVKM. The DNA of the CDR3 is TGTGCCAGCAGCAGGACAGGGAGTATAGGAAACACCATATATTTT. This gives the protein CASSRTGSIGNTIYF.

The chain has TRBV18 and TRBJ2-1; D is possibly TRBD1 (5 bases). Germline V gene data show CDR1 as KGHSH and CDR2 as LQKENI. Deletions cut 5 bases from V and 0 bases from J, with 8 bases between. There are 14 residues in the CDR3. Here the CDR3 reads CASSSQGSYNEQFF. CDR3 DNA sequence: TGTGCCAGCTCAAGCCAGGGCTCCTACAATGAGCAGTTCTTC.

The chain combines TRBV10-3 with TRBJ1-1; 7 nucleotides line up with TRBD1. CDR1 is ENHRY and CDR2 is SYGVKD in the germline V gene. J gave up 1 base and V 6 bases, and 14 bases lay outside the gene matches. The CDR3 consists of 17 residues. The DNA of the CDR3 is TGTGCCATCAGCCCCACTCGACAGGGACGAGCGAACACTGAAGCTTTCTTT. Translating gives CAISPTRQGRANTEAFF.

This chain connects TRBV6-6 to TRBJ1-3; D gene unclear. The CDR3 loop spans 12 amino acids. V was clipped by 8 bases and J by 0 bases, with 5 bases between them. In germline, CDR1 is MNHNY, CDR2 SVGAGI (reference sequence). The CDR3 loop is CASSNSGNTIYF. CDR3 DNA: TGTGCCAGCTCGAACTCTGGAAACACCATATATTTT.

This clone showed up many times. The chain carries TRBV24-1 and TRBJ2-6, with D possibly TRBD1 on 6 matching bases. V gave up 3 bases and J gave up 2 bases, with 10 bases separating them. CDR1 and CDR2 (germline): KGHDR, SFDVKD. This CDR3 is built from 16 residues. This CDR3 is CATSDPTGTGANVLTF. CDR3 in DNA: TGTGCCACCAGTGATCCCACAGGGACTGGGGCCAACGTCCTGACTTTC.

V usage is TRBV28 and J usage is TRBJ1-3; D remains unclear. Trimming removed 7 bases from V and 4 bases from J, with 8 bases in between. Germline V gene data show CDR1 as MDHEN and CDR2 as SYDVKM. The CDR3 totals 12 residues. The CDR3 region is CASKFVGNTIYF. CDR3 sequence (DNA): TGTGCCAGCAAGTTCGTCGGAAACACCATATATTTT.